This T cell receptor (beta chain) was captured by sequencing in a study of shared clonotypes between healthy human individuals. Naive CD8 cells lacked CD45RO, underwent positive selection for CCR7 and left out terminally differentiated effector memory CD45RA+ cells. Sorted subsets were amplified in replicate PCRs using 200 to 250 ng DNA, tens of thousands of T cell genomes. The data were produced by immunoSEQ multiplex PCR, yet TCRdb's version contains in-frame clones alone and is incomplete. The data show a few million clones, about 93% seen once. CDR1 is WSHSY, CDR2 SAAADI, per germline. The CDR3 covers 14 residues. V shed 2 bases and J shed 0 bases, with 8 bases lying between them.

The clonotype originates from a man between 18 and 29 years old in good health. Some clones in this sample may be carry-over from other donors' samples. This chain uses TRBV10-2 with TRBJ2-7, with D unresolved. Source material: naive CD8+ T cells from PBMCs. CDR3 sequence: CASSETASSYEQYF. CDR3 sequence (DNA): TGCGCCAGCAGTGAGACAGCGAGCTCCTACGAGCAGTACTTC.